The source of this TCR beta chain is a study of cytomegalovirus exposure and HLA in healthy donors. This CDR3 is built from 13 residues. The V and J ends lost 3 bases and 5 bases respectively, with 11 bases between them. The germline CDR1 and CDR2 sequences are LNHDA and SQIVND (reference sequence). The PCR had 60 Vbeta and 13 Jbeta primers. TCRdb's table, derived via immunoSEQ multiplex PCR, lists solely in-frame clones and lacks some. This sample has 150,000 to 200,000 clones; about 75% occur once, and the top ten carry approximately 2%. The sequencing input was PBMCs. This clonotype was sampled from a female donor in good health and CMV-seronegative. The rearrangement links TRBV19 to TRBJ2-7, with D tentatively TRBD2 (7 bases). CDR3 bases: TGTGCCAGTAGTATCGGGGGGCCCAACGAGCAGTACTTC. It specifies CASSIGGPNEQYF.